This T cell receptor beta chain is drawn from a study of post-analysis software for immune sequencing data. Study-wide points: Five TRBV segments were significantly more frequent in patients than in controls. TRBV5-6, TRBV5-1 and TRBV20-1 were among these segments.

Germline lookup yields CDR1 MNHEY and CDR2 SMNVEV (reference sequence). The CDR3 has 15 residues. Concerning this clonotype: Its antigen is unknown.

Unique molecular identifiers were carried by the TCR beta cDNA libraries. The authors obtained roughly 0.5 million cDNA molecules from approximately 0.95 to 9.8 million T cells. MiXCR, run by TCRdb on the PCR reads, gives a single entry per CDR3 protein. Among 500,000 to 600,000 distinct CDR3 sequences, roughly 40% were seen once, and the ten largest hold under 2%. The chain employs TRBV27 and TRBJ2-5; 12 nucleotides line up with TRBD2. The closer fit of TRBJ2-7 to the DNA end suggests the J call may be wrong. Sequencing was done on a sample of blood. This TCR came from a girl under 18 with multiple sclerosis. CDR3 loop: CASSPLTSGSGEQYF. CDR3 DNA: TGTGCCAGCAGTCCGTTGACTAGCGGGAGTGGCGAGCAGTACTTC.